This T cell receptor beta chain stems from a study of response to subunit inactivated influenza vaccine. One entry per CDR3 protein, called by TCRdb with MiXCR from the RT-PCR reads. The profile shows fewer than 700,000 distinct CDR3 sequences, approximately 13% of them singletons. With respect to this clonotype: Its antigen is undetermined.

Study-wide results and limits: The authors offered the suggestion that each seasonal influenza vaccination recruits few new T cells.

The CDR3 runs 15 residues. Germline values: CDR1 SGHDT, CDR2 YYEEEE. Trimming pared 3 bases from V and 8 bases from J, leaving 17 bases between. V gene TRBV5-6 combines with J gene TRBJ1-4; TRBD1 might be the D (6 bases). The sample was PBMCs from blood, taken roughly 47 days after vaccination. The sequence came from a man in his fifties who received an inactivated influenza vaccine. CDR3 in DNA: TGTGCCAGCAGCTATTCGACAGGACCAAGGGAAAAACTGTTTTTT. Residues: CASSYSTGPREKLFF.